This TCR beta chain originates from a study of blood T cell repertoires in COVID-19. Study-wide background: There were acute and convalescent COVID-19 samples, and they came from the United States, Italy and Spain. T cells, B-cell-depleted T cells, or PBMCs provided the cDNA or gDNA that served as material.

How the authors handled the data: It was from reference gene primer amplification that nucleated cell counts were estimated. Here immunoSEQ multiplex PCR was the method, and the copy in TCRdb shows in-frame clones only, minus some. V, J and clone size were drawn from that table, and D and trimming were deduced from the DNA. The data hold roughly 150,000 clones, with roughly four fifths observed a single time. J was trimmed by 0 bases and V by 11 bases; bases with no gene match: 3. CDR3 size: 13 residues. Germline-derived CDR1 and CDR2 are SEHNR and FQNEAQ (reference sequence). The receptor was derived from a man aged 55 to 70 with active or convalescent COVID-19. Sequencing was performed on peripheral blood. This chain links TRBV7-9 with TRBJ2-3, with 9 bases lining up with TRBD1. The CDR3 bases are TGTGCCGGACAGGGGCGAAGCACAGATACGCAGTATTTT. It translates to CAGQGRSTDTQYF.